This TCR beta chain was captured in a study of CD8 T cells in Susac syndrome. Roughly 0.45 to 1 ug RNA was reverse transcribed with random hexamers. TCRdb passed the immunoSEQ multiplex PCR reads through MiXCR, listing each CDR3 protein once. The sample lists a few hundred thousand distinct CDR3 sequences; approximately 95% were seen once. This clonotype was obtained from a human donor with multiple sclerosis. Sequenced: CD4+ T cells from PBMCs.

CDR3 loop: CASSASGGLTGELFF. Written as DNA, the CDR3 is TGTGCCAGCAGCGCCAGCGGGGGACTCACCGGGGAGCTGTTTTTT. The V gene is TRBV9, the J gene TRBJ2-2; 8 nucleotides agree with TRBD2. The germline gives CDR1 SGDLS, CDR2 YYNGEE. The trim removed 3 bases at V and 4 bases at J, leaving 5 bases unmatched. The CDR3 totals 15 residues.